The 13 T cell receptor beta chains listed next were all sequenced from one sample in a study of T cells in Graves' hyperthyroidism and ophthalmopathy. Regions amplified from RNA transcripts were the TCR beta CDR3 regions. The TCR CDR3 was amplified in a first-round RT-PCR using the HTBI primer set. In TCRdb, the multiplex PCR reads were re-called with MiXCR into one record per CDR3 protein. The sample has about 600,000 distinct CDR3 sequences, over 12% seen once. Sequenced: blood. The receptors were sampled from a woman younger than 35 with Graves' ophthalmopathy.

The CDR3 spells CSARVPGLAEETQYF. DNA for the CDR3: TGCAGTGCTAGAGTACCGGGACTAGCGGAAGAGACCCAGTACTTC. V usage is TRBV20-1 and J usage is TRBJ2-5; 11 nucleotides align to TRBD2. The CDR3 has 15 amino acids. In germline, CDR1 is DFQATT, CDR2 SNEGSKA (reference sequence). V was pared by 1 base and J by 3 bases, with 4 bases of the junction left unmatched.

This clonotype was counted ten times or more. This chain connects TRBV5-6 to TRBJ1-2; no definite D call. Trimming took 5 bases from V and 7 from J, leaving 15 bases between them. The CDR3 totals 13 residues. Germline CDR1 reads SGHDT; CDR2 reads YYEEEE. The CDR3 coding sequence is TGTGCCAGCAGTGTCCCCCCTTATAGTGGCTACACCTTC. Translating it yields CASSVPPYSGYTF.

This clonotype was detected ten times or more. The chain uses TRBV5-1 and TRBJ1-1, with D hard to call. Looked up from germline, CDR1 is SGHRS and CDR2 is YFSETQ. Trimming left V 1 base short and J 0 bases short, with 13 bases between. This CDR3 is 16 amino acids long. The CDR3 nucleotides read TGCGCCAGCAGCTTGATTGCCGGGGTCATGAACACTGAAGCTTTCTTT. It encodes CASSLIAGVMNTEAFF.

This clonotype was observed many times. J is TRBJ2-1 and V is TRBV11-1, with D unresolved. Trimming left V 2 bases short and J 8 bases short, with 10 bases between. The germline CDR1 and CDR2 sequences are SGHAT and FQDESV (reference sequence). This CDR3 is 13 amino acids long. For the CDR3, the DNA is TGTGCCAGCAGCTTACAGCCGGATGATGAGCAGTTCTTC. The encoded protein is CASSLQPDDEQFF.

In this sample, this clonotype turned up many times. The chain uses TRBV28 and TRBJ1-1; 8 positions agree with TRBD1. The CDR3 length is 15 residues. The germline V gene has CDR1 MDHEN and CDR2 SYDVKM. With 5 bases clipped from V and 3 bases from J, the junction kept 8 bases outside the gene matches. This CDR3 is CASSQGASRDTEAFF. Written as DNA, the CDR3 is TGTGCCAGCAGTCAGGGGGCTAGTAGAGACACTGAAGCTTTCTTT. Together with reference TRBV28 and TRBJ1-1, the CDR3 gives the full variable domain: DVKVTQSSRYLVKRTGEKVFLECVQDMDHENMFWYRQDPGLGLRLIYFSYDVKMKEKGDIPEGYSVSREKKERFSLILESASTNQTSMYLCASSQGASRDTEAFFGQGTRLTVV.

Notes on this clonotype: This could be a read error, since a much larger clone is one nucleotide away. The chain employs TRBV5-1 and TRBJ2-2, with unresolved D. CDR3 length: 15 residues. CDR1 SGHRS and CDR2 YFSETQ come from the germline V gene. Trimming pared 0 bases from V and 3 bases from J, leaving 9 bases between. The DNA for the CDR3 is TGCGCCAGCAGCTTGGACAGCCCCCACACCGGGGAGCTGTTTTTT. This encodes CASSLDSPHTGELFF.

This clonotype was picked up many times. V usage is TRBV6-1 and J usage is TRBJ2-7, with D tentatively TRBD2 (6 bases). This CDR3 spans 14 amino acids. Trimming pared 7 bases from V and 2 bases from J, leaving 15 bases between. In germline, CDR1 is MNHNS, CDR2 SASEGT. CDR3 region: CASTRQGGTYEQYF. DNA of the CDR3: TGTGCCAGCACGAGGCAGGGAGGCACCTACGAGCAGTACTTC.

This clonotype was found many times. The CDR3 protein is CASSLGWGTETQYF. CDR3 in DNA: TGTGCCAGCAGCTTAGGTTGGGGTACAGAGACCCAGTACTTC. The chain uses TRBV7-9 and TRBJ2-5; D gene uncertain. Germline CDR1 reads SEHNR; CDR2 reads FQNEAQ (reference sequence). The CDR3 consists of 14 residues. V lost 1 base, J lost 4 bases, and 10 bases lay in between.

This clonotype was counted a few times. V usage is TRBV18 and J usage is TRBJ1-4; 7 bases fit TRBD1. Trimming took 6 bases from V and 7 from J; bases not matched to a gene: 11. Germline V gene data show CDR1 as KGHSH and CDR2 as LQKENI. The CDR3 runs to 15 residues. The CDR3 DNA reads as TGTGCCAGCTCTCCTCAGGGGGATAGTGGTGAAAAACTGTTTTTT. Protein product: CASSPQGDSGEKLFF.

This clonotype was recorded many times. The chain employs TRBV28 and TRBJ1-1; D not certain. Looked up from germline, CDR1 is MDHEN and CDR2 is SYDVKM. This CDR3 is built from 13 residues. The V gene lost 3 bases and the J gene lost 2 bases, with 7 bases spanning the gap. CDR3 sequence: CASSFGTNTEAFF. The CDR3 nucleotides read TGTGCCAGCAGTTTTGGCACCAACACTGAAGCTTTCTTT. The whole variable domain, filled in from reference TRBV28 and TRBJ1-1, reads DVKVTQSSRYLVKRTGEKVFLECVQDMDHENMFWYRQDPGLGLRLIYFSYDVKMKEKGDIPEGYSVSREKKERFSLILESASTNQTSMYLCASSFGTNTEAFFGQGTRLTVV.

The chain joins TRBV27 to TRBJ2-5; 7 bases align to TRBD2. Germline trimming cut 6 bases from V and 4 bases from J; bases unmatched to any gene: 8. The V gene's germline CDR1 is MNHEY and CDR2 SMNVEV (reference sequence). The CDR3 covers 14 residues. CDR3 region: CASRTSAQGETQYF. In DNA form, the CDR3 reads TGTGCCAGCAGAACTAGCGCCCAAGGAGAGACCCAGTACTTC.

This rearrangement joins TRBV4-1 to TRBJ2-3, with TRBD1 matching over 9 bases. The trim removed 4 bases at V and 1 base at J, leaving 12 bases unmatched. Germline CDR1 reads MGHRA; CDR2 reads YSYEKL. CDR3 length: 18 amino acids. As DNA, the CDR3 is TGCGCCAGCAGCCCCCCTTTCGCGGACAGGGGTCGCACAGATACGCAGTATTTT. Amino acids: CASSPPFADRGRTDTQYF.

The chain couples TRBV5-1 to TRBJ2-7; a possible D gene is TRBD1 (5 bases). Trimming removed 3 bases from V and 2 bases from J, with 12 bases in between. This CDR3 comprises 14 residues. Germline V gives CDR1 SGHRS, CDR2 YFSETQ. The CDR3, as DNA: TGCGCCAGCAGCTCAGAGGACAAGGCCTACGAGCAGTACTTC. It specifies CASSSEDKAYEQYF.